Given below is one T cell receptor (beta chain) in context. Its antigen is still unknown. This record belongs to a study of CD8 T cells in ankylosing spondylitis. MiXCR was run by TCRdb on the 5' RACE reads, yielding one entry per CDR3 protein. Here the sample spans 300,000 to 400,000 distinct CDR3 sequences, roughly 12% being singletons. Broader study findings: It appeared that ankylosing spondylitis blood was characterized by a TCR beta motif of seven or eight highly homologous variants. Clones linked to disease were reported to show significant enrichment in matched ankylosing spondylitis synovial fluid. Relatively rare in peripheral blood, disease-linked clones were also CD8+.

CDR1 and CDR2 from the germline V gene are MDHEN and SYDVKM. V lost 6 bases, J lost 0 bases, and 8 bases stayed unmatched. There are 15 residues in the CDR3. The receptor was derived from a female donor with ankylosing spondylitis or in good health (not recorded which). The sequenced sample was blood, either unsorted or a sorted T cell fraction (not recorded which). V is TRBV28 and J is TRBJ2-7; 7 bases line up with TRBD2. In DNA form, the CDR3 reads TGTGCCAGCAGCCCGGGGGGTACGAGCTCCTACGAGCAGTACTTC. It encodes CASSPGGTSSYEQYF.